This TCR beta chain was identified in a study of blood T cell repertoires in COVID-19. Study context: Samples came from the United States, Italy and Spain, spanning acute and convalescent COVID-19. In each case, the material was cDNA or gDNA derived from T cells, B-cell-depleted T cells, or PBMCs.

How the authors handled the data: Amplified reference gene primers provided the basis for estimating nucleated cell counts. Method: immunoSEQ multiplex PCR; TCRdb's copy keeps in-frame clones and lacks some. Clone size and the V and J calls come from that table; the DNA yielded D and trimming. The sample comprises 300,000 or so clones, approximately 86% of which are singletons, and about 1.2% rests with the top ten. Germline CDR1 and CDR2: LNHDA and SQIVND (reference sequence). The junction had 5 bases not matched to a gene; V was cut back by 3 bases and J by 4 bases. The CDR3 loop spans 15 amino acids.

V usage is TRBV19 and J usage is TRBJ1-4; 7 bases match TRBD1. This TCR derives from a man aged 65 to 79 with acute or convalescent COVID-19. Sequenced input: peripheral blood. The CDR3 DNA is TGTGCCAGTAGTATCCAGGGACAGTTTAATGAAAAACTGTTTTTT. This codes for CASSIQGQFNEKLFF.